This T cell receptor beta chain was retrieved from a study of identical twins (dated by TCRdb to 2016 to 2018). Regarding the study in general: TCR alpha and beta repertoires from monozygotic twins, unrelated adults of various ages and cord blood were deep-sequenced to test whether fetal clonotypes persist. To rule out contamination, the twin experiments were replicated at different times with different library preparation protocols.

V is pruned by 7 bases and J by 4 bases, leaving 8 bases of the junction without a gene match. Taken from cysteine to phenylalanine, the CDR3 has 13 residues. CDR3 DNA only is kept here, 39 bases in frame from base 1. CDR1 and CDR2 are drawn from the germline V gene: SQVTM, ANQGSEA. Library preparation used 5' RACE. The listed sequencing device is Illumina HiSeq 2000. Template switching introduced a universal primer binding site; the final cDNA contained a unique molecular identifier, enabling accurate counting of TCR cDNA molecules. Specific primers in the conserved constant-segment region were used to synthesize first-strand cDNA for TCR alpha and beta chains. To control for contamination, every cDNA library was double barcoded, receiving both a SMART-Mk sample barcode and Illumina barcodes. Two successive PCR steps introduced TruSeq adapter sequences along with Illumina sample barcodes. Sequencing of the TCR alpha and beta cDNA libraries was done on the Illumina HiSeq platform using custom primers. The study's processing was this. Raw reads were processed with MiGEC to extract unique molecular identifiers, and MiXCR was used to determine CDR3 positions. For each individual, recombination models were inferred using an EM algorithm with the repgenHMM and IGoR tools. Shared clonotype analysis was performed with the tcR package in R, normalizing sharing by the product of cloneset sizes. To study raw recombination without the effects of thymic and clonal selection, out-of-frame nonproductive sequences were analyzed. In TCRdb, the public reads were trimmed at Q25 with fastp and aligned with MiXCR, with productive beta chains retained. When rows share a CDR3 protein, they turn into one entry using the most common DNA and genes. The V and J calls and clone size come from TCRdb's table, not from the authors' own analysis. The table for this sample lists 500,000 to 600,000 distinct CDR3 sequences; less than 25% of them were counted only once. 0.91% of the sample is in the top ten clones.

Notes on this clonotype: Its antigen has not been determined. Base qualities were left out, and no much larger clone turns up one base away.

Every donor was a healthy Caucasian. Three pairs of female monozygotic twins, all aged about 18 to 29 years, made up the twin cohort. Positive isolation kits from Invitrogen were used to isolate CD4+ and CD8+ T cell populations. The full study reports these points: Fewer insertions were carried by abundant cord blood beta clonotypes, a similar but weaker trend appeared in young adult naive repertoires, and no such trend appeared in memory repertoires. A weaker excess of twin sharing was found in beta out-of-frame sequences because the signal-to-noise ratio was lowered by fewer shared sequences. Conclusions relied on cross-sectional statistical analysis, since the same donors could not be followed over many years. Compared with coincidental sharing between unrelated individuals, out-of-frame TCR alpha sequences shared between twins showed an excess of sequences with low generation probability. Zero-insertion analyses could be partly confounded by invariant T cells such as MAIT and iNKT, although diverse VJ usage argued against such confounding for most clonotypes. Recombination models systematically underestimated out-of-frame TCR alpha sharing in monozygotic twins but agreed with sharing between unrelated individuals.

The same sample was also studied in work on T cells expressing NK-cell markers. As the second study states: Under ten donors provided sorted CD3+CD56+NKG2C+, CD3+CD56+NKG2C- and CD3+CD56-NKG2C+ T-cell subsets, whose TCR beta-chain repertoires were profiled. Seven of the eight sequenced donors were HCMV-seropositive and one was HCMV-seronegative. In several experiments an anti-gammadeltaTCR antibody was added to restrict sorting to alphabetaTCR-expressing T cells. In six donors, the dominant CD3+CD56+NKG2C+ clonotypes were found to rank among the top 10 CD8+ clonotypes and to make up 1.0-7.0% of CD8+ T cells. Those dominant clonotypes were again the most abundant among CD3+CD56-NKG2C+ cells in a handful of donors, at about 25-65%. It remained unclear whether the expanded NKG2C-expressing T cell clones were specific for HCMV antigens. Randomly selected healthy volunteers, three men and five women, were used as the eight sequenced donors. HCMV serostatus was determined by detecting HCMV-specific IgG in serum with a commercial ELISA kit. Reads were demultiplexed and grouped by UMI with MIGEC, and clonotypes were assembled and quantified with MiTCR. Only TCR cDNA sequences supported by at least two reads were kept to exclude erroneous sequences. Downstream repertoire analysis used the tcR package, and clonotypes were matched across fractions by CDR3 nucleotide sequence plus V segment. Antigen specificity was annotated against VDJdb with VDJmatch, allowing one amino acid substitution in CDR3.

This sequence was found in a woman aged 18-35 years in good health. The chain couples TRBV29-1 to TRBJ1-2; 8 bases in the junction line up with TRBD1. The material sequenced was CD4+ T cells sorted from blood. The CDR3 has the sequence CSAEGQGSYGYTF. The bases read TGCAGCGCCGAAGGACAGGGAAGCTATGGCTACACCTTC.